The present T cell receptor beta chain was sequenced within a study of cytomegalovirus exposure and HLA in healthy donors. The data were produced by immunoSEQ multiplex PCR, yet TCRdb's version contains in-frame clones alone and is incomplete. The sample shows 100,000 to 150,000 clones, just under 95% of them seen only once. J was trimmed by 5 bases and V by 8 bases; bases with no gene match: 10. Germline values: CDR1 MNHNS, CDR2 SASEGT. The CDR3 is made up of 14 amino acids. Sequencing input: PBMCs. This chain connects TRBV6-1 to TRBJ2-5; 8 bases agree with TRBD1. The clonotype comes from a woman aged 18-30 years in good health and CMV-seronegative. CDR3 amino acids: CASGIGQGLETQYF. CDR3 bases: TGTGCCAGCGGAATTGGACAGGGTTTGGAGACCCAGTACTTC.